These T cell receptor beta chains were read from a single sample in a study of T cell changes during pregnancy in multiple sclerosis. The assay was immunoSEQ multiplex PCR, and TCRdb's table has in-frame clones only and misses some. The repertoire consists of tens of thousands of clones, with more than 90% occurring once and the leading ten covering approximately 1.1%. Sequenced material: peripheral blood, taken in the third trimester of pregnancy. The receptors were gathered from a female donor with multiple sclerosis, enrolled in a pregnancy study. The conserved cysteine and the conserved F or W are not part of the CDR3 here. Each record gives: clone size, V gene, J gene, D gene, CDR3 protein. The D gene is left open where the match is weak. Clone size appears in some rows only: once, few, many, or a class for an expanded clone.

NA,TRBV5-1,TRBJ1-2,TRBD1,ASSLGQGINYGYT
NA,TRBV6-5,TRBJ2-5,TRBD2,ASSTTPGGPETQY
NA,TRBV30,TRBJ1-5,TRBD1,AWSVHRGSYQPQH
NA,TRBV5-1,TRBJ2-7,TRBD2,ASSLYTGGPSLEQY
NA,TRBV30,TRBJ2-1,NA,AWSKAGSTGEQF
NA,TRBV19,TRBJ1-5,NA,ASSIQGGYQPQH
NA,TRBV5-6,TRBJ2-7,TRBD1,ASSSSGQGIQQY
NA,TRBV28,TRBJ1-3,NA,ASSPRLGGKNSGNTIY
NA,TRBV18,TRBJ1-5,NA,ASSPGWNQPQH
NA,TRBV5-8,TRBJ2-1,TRBD2,AAAGRGTSRYNEQF
NA,TRBV2,TRBJ2-7,NA,ASEGLQGVSLSYEQY
once,TRBV11-3,TRBJ1-1,NA,ASSLTYNTEAF
NA,TRBV19,TRBJ2-7,TRBD2,ATSSRLAGGSYEQY
NA,TRBV30,TRBJ2-5,NA,AWSSTVQETQY
once,TRBV25-1,TRBJ1-2,NA,ASSDRFYGYT
NA,TRBV27,TRBJ1-4,NA,ASKRGLGRDREKLF